The source of this T cell receptor (beta chain) is a study of blood T cell repertoires in COVID-19. Whole-study context: Italy, Spain and the United States were the sources of the convalescent and acute COVID-19 samples.

Individuals drawn from about two dozen US areas were roughly 18 to 95 years old. The study assigned cohorts using participant-reported clinical history. Either two negative PCRs, clearance, or symptom resolution qualified Cohort 3 donors as recovered. CDR1 is MDHEN and CDR2 is SYDVKM in the germline V gene. With 2 bases clipped from V and 3 bases from J, the junction kept 9 bases outside the gene matches. CDR3 length: 17 residues. This table comes from immunoSEQ multiplex PCR, and its TCRdb copy is limited to in-frame clones, with some not included. The data hold about 350,000 clones, with less than 90% observed a single time.

V is TRBV28 and J is TRBJ2-2, with 7 positions matching TRBD1. The source material was PBMCs or T cells enriched from blood (not recorded which). The TCR comes from a woman in her twenties or thirties who had recovered from COVID-19. CDR3 amino acids: CASSLILGTDHTGELFF. The CDR3 coding sequence is TGTGCCAGCAGTTTAATCTTGGGGACAGACCACACCGGGGAGCTGTTTTTT. Supplemented by reference TRBV28 and TRBJ2-2, the full variable domain reads DVKVTQSSRYLVKRTGEKVFLECVQDMDHENMFWYRQDPGLGLRLIYFSYDVKMKEKGDIPEGYSVSREKKERFSLILESASTNQTSMYLCASSLILGTDHTGELFFGEGSRLTVL.